This passage covers 2 T cell receptor beta chains from one sample sequenced in a study of PD-1 blockade in classical Hodgkin lymphoma. As for time point: cycle 4 day 1 (C4D1), after less than seven weeks of nivolumab. Following autologous stem cell transplantation, relapse occurred in every patient, and exposure to brentuximab vedotin varied. CD8+ T cells were isolated from thawed PBMCs by magnetic negative selection. Using immunoSEQ multiplex PCR, the repertoire was profiled, and TCRdb retains in-frame clones only, with some absent. The sample records 15,000 to 20,000 clones, less than 90% being singletons. The specimen comprised CD8+ T cells from blood, sampled before the fourth cycle of nivolumab. The receptor set was obtained from a human donor with classical Hodgkin lymphoma.

The gene calls are TRBV4-1 and TRBJ2-3; 7 nucleotides match TRBD2. CDR1 is MGHRA and CDR2 is YSYEKL in the germline V gene. Germline trimming cut 0 bases from V and 6 bases from J; bases unmatched to any gene: 9. This CDR3 is 16 amino acids long. CDR3: CASSQEAVGGVDTQYF. Written as DNA, the CDR3 is TGCGCCAGCAGCCAAGAGGCCGTGGGGGGGGTGGATACGCAGTATTTT.

This clone was recorded only once. This chain uses TRBV19 with TRBJ1-2; D might be TRBD1 (5 bases). V gave up 9 bases and J gave up 4 bases, with 15 bases separating them. The CDR3 runs 13 residues. Germline V gene data show CDR1 as LNHDA and CDR2 as SQIVND (reference sequence). DNA of the CDR3: TGTGCCAGCACACCCCGGGGACTCTATGGCTACACCTTC. It codes for CASTPRGLYGYTF.